This TCR beta chain was recorded in a study of blood T cell repertoires in COVID-19. Overall study context: Samples came from the United States, Italy and Spain, spanning acute and convalescent COVID-19. The cDNA or gDNA used as material had been derived from T cells, B-cell-depleted T cells, or PBMCs.

V lost 5 bases, J lost 0 bases, and 7 bases lay in between. The CDR3 has 13 amino acids. The germline V gene encodes CDR1 LNHDA and CDR2 SQIVND (reference sequence). This clone was detected only a few times. Authors' processing steps: For nucleated cells, counts were estimated from reference gene primer amplification. TCRdb's copy holds only in-frame clones and misses some; the assay was immunoSEQ multiplex PCR. The V and J calls and clone size were taken over from that table, and D and trimming were inferred from the DNA. The sample records about 94,000 clones, 80% being singletons. The sequence was collected from a human donor in a cohort sampled during active COVID-19. V gene TRBV19 combines with J gene TRBJ1-1; no definite D call. Sequencing used peripheral blood. The CDR3 sequence: CASSSSVNTEAFF. The CDR3 DNA reads as TGTGCCAGTAGTTCCAGCGTGAACACTGAAGCTTTCTTT.